The rows below give T cell receptor beta chains drawn from one sample of a study of T cells in Graves' hyperthyroidism and ophthalmopathy. TCRdb reprocessed the multiplex PCR reads with MiXCR, giving one entry per CDR3 protein. The table includes hundreds of thousands of distinct CDR3 sequences, 16% detected once. Specimen: blood. These receptors all stem from a woman aged 18-35 years with Graves' hyperthyroidism. Both conserved end residues are part of each CDR3. A D gene is named only where the DNA matches it firmly. Expanded clones get a size class; other rows say once, few or many, or leave the size out.

clone_size j_call v_call d_call cdr3_nt cdr3_aa
many TRBJ1-1 TRBV18 NA TGTGCCAGCTCAGTTGGGAGACAGGTGAACACTGAAGCTTTCTTT CASSVGRQVNTEAFF
many TRBJ2-7 TRBV28 NA TGTGCCAGCAGCCGAACCATCGCCCCCTCCTACGAGCAGTACTTC CASSRTIAPSYEQYF
many TRBJ2-1 TRBV12-3/TRBV12-4 TRBD2 TGTGCCAGCAGTTTAACGACTAGCGGGAGGGGAGATGAGCAGTTCTTC CASSLTTSGRGDEQFF
few TRBJ2-3 TRBV7-8 NA TGTGCCAGCAGCTTATTTTCCTTAGGGGCAGGGGCAGATACGCAGTATTTT CASSLFSLGAGADTQYF
few TRBJ2-2 TRBV5-1 NA TGCGCCAGCAGCTTGGGCAGGGATTGGAACACCGGGGAGCTGTTTTTT CASSLGRDWNTGELFF
few TRBJ1-1 TRBV5-1 NA TGCGCCAGCAGCTTGGAGCACGGATTGGGGGTGAACACTGAAGCTTTCTTT CASSLEHGLGVNTEAFF
NA TRBJ2-1 TRBV4-2 TRBD2 TGTGCCAGCAGCCCGGGACTAGAGGTTTGGGCTTACAATGAGCAGTTCTTC CASSPGLEVWAYNEQFF
many TRBJ2-1 TRBV20-1 NA TGCAGTGCTAGACCCGGTGGTACTGGTGAGCAGTTCTTC CSARPGGTGEQFF
NA TRBJ2-5 TRBV20-1 TRBD1 TGCAGTGTCCAGAATAGGGGACAGTTCCAAGAGACCCAGTACTTC CSVQNRGQFQETQYF
NA TRBJ2-3 TRBV5-1 TRBD2 TGCGCCAGCAGCTTTGGGGGGGCTAGCGGGTACGCAGATACGCAGTATTTT CASSFGGASGYADTQYF
many TRBJ2-7 TRBV6-1 NA TGTGCCAGCATCGATACAGCGAATTACGAGCAGTACTTC CASIDTANYEQYF
few TRBJ2-3 TRBV20-1 NA TGCAGTGCTAGCACAGCCTGGCCTAGCACAGATACGCAGTATTTT CSASTAWPSTDTQYF